What follows are 14 T cell receptor beta chains derived from one specimen sequenced in a study of human T cells and chemical hapten exposure. TCRdb fed the 5' RACE reads into MiXCR, producing one record per CDR3 protein. The data contain 65,000 to 95,000 distinct CDR3 sequences, more than 7% of them singletons. The total RNA was obtained from whole blood that was not fractionated. Source of these receptors: a male donor in good health.

This clonotype has only a few counts. The chain carries TRBV5-4 and TRBJ1-1; TRBD1 might be the D (5 bases). Deletions cut 4 bases from V and 2 bases from J, with 18 bases between. The CDR3 runs to 16 residues. The germline gives CDR1 SGHNT, CDR2 YYREEE (reference sequence). The CDR3 DNA sequence: TGTGCCAGCAGCCCCGGACTGCATGGGGGTAACACTGAAGCTTTCTTT. This sequence encodes CASSPGLHGGNTEAFF.

The rearrangement uses TRBV6-5 and TRBJ2-7; TRBD2 is a possible D gene (5 bases). This CDR3 region has 14 residues. The V end was cut by 6 bases, the J end by 3 bases, with 15 bases between. Per germline, CDR1 MNHEY and CDR2 SVGAGI. DNA of the CDR3: TGTGCCAGCAGCCCCGTTCCGGGAATCTACGAGCAGTACTTC. It encodes CASSPVPGIYEQYF.

This clonotype appeared many times. CDR3 loop: CASSYFNTGELFF. The CDR3 nucleotides read TGTGCCAGCAGTTACTTCAACACCGGGGAGCTGTTTTTT. The V and J genes are TRBV6-2 or TRBV6-3 and TRBJ2-2, with D hard to call. V dropped 1 base and J dropped 2 bases, with 2 bases sitting between them. The CDR3 extends over 13 amino acids. Germline CDR1 and CDR2: MNHEY and SVGEGT.

This clonotype appeared a few times. The rearrangement uses TRBV20-1 and TRBJ1-4; D is perhaps TRBD1 (6 bases). Germline lookup yields CDR1 DFQATT and CDR2 SNEGSKA (reference sequence). Trimming shortened V by 1 base and J by 5 bases, and 11 bases separated the two germline ends. The CDR3 sequence is 14 residues long. The chain's CDR3 is CSARATGSNEKLFF. DNA of the CDR3: TGCAGTGCTAGAGCCACAGGGTCCAATGAAAAACTGTTTTTT.

Many counts were recorded for this clonotype. V usage is TRBV5-1 and J usage is TRBJ2-1; possibly TRBD1 or TRBD2 for D (6 bases each). The CDR3 loop spans 14 amino acids. Germline assignment: CDR1 SGHRS and CDR2 YFSETQ. The V end was cut by 0 bases, the J end by 5 bases, with 9 bases between. The CDR3: CASSLAGGNNEQFF. For the CDR3, the DNA is TGCGCCAGCAGCTTGGCCGGGGGCAACAATGAGCAGTTCTTC.

This clonotype was seen repeatedly, ten times or more. The rearrangement uses TRBV4-2 and TRBJ1-1, with D tentatively TRBD1 (5 bases). V lost 0 bases and J lost 3, with 11 bases in between. Germline V gene lookup returns CDR1 LGHNA and CDR2 YNFKEQ. This CDR3 comprises 15 residues. Here the CDR3 DNA reads TGTGCCAGCAGCCAAGAGGCGGGGGTTGACACTGAAGCTTTCTTT. Encoded protein: CASSQEAGVDTEAFF.

CDR3 sequence: CASSFIWAVGRGSGNTIYF. The CDR3 nucleotides are TGTGCCAGCAGTTTCATTTGGGCCGTCGGGCGCGGCTCTGGAAACACCATATATTTT. V usage is TRBV12-3 or TRBV12-4 and J usage is TRBJ1-3; D gene uncertain. The CDR3 is made up of 19 amino acids. V dropped 3 bases and J dropped 0 bases, with 21 bases sitting between them.

This clonotype was seen many times. CDR3 amino acids: CASIERGYSNQPQHF. The CDR3 nucleotides are TGCGCCAGCATTGAAAGGGGGTATAGCAATCAGCCCCAGCATTTT. V gene TRBV5-1 combines with J gene TRBJ1-5; weak D call: TRBD1 (6 bases). Trimming shortened V by 6 bases and J by 0 bases, and 13 bases separated the two germline ends. The CDR3 contains 15 residues. The germline V gene encodes CDR1 SGHRS and CDR2 YFSETQ.

This clonotype was counted only a few times. V gene TRBV7-9 combines with J gene TRBJ2-7; a possible D gene is TRBD2 (5 bases). Germline V gives CDR1 SEHNR, CDR2 FQNEAQ (reference sequence). The ends were cut back, 3 bases at V and 4 bases at J, with 16 bases in the middle. The CDR3 spans 15 residues. In DNA form, the CDR3 reads TGTGCCAGCAGCTTCCCGGGGAAGCCTTCGTACGAGCAGTACTTC. Amino acid sequence: CASSFPGKPSYEQYF.

The table lists this clonotype with many counts. The rearrangement uses TRBV20-1 and TRBJ2-3; 9 nucleotides line up with TRBD1. The V gene end was trimmed by 5 bases and the J gene end by 6 bases; junction bases not matched to a gene: 3. CDR1 and CDR2 from the germline V gene are DFQATT and SNEGSKA (reference sequence). The CDR3 contains 12 residues. CDR3 nucleotides: TGCAGTGCTGAACAGGGGGCCGATACGCAGTATTTT. Protein product: CSAEQGADTQYF.

This clonotype was recorded many times. V usage is TRBV5-8 and J usage is TRBJ1-5; D is undetermined. The germline V gene encodes CDR1 SGHTS and CDR2 YDEGEE. The length of the CDR3 is 14 residues. Trimming shortened V by 2 bases and J by 0 bases, and 6 bases separated the two germline ends. The CDR3 DNA reads TGTGCCAGCAGCTTAACACCTAGCAATCAGCCCCAGCATTTT. Its translation is CASSLTPSNQPQHF.

This clonotype was seen a few times. The chain carries TRBV7-2 and TRBJ1-4; possibly TRBD1 for D (5 bases). The CDR3 has 13 amino acids. Trimming left V 5 bases short and J 4 bases short, with 8 bases between. Germline CDR1 SGHTA, CDR2 FQGNSA. This chain's CDR3 is CASSRGLNEKLFF. The CDR3 DNA reads as TGTGCCAGCAGCCGGGGCCTTAATGAAAAACTGTTTTTT.

This clonotype was observed many times. The V and J genes are TRBV10-1 and TRBJ2-1, with 8 bases identical to TRBD2. J lost 4 bases, V lost 5 bases, and 4 bases had no gene match. The CDR3 has 14 residues. Germline CDR1 and CDR2: WNHNN and SYGVQD (reference sequence). The chain's CDR3 is CASSHGLAYNEQFF. The DNA for the CDR3 is TGCGCCAGCAGTCATGGACTAGCTTACAATGAGCAGTTCTTC.

This clonotype was detected a few times. The chain employs TRBV6-2 or TRBV6-3 and TRBJ2-1, with 8 bases lining up with TRBD1. Germline CDR1 reads MNHEY; CDR2 reads SVGEGT. The ends lost 2 bases at V and 2 bases at J; junction bases unmatched: 5. CDR3 length: 16 residues. CDR3 DNA sequence: TGTGCCAGCAGTTACCCGCAGGGGGCCCCCTACAATGAGCAGTTCTTC. It specifies CASSYPQGAPYNEQFF.